This T cell receptor (beta chain) comes out of a study of blood T cell repertoires in COVID-19. Per the authors' pipeline: Researchers report that nucleated cell counts were estimated from reference gene primer amplification. Clones were read by immunoSEQ multiplex PCR, and TCRdb kept only the in-frame ones, dropping some. Clone size and the V and J calls come from that table; the DNA yielded D and trimming. The sample lists more than 300,000 clones, over 85% occurring once. In Seattle, patients joined the study during active infection and were tracked longitudinally. The CDR3 has 13 amino acids. Germline V CDR1 and CDR2: MNHEY, SVGAGI. Trimming cost V 7 bases and J 1 base, with 10 bases left between them.

Source material: peripheral blood. The V and J genes are TRBV6-5 and TRBJ1-1; no clear D. This receptor was identified in a woman in her twenties or thirties with COVID-19, enrolled during active disease. The DNA for the CDR3 is TGTGCCAGCAAGCTAAAGAAGAACACTGAAGCTTTCTTT. Amino acid sequence: CASKLKKNTEAFF.